The 21 T cell receptor beta chains given below trace back to one sample, sequenced in a study of T cells after yellow fever vaccination. Each CDR3 protein is one row after TCRdb ran MiXCR on the 5' RACE reads. This table has about 580,000 distinct CDR3 sequences, about 17% appearing once. This specimen was PBMCs, taken 4 to 5 days after the first yellow fever vaccination. These receptors were obtained from a man aged 18 to 30 who received the YFV17D yellow fever vaccine.

This chain joins TRBV15 and TRBJ2-3; D unresolved. Trimming removed 1 base at V and 2 bases at J, with 4 bases between. Germline V gene data show CDR1 as LNHNV and CDR2 as YYDKDF (reference sequence). The CDR3 covers 13 residues. The CDR3 protein is CATSRAYTDTQYF. The DNA for the CDR3 is TGTGCCACCAGCAGAGCTTACACAGATACGCAGTATTTT.

This CDR3 reads CASSLAPLGGELFF. DNA for the CDR3: TGTGCCAGCAGCTTAGCCCCCCTGGGCGGGGAGCTGTTTTTT. V is TRBV7-9 and J is TRBJ2-2; D uncertain. Germline V gives CDR1 SEHNR, CDR2 FQNEAQ (reference sequence). CDR3 length equals 14 residues. The V end was cut by 0 bases, the J end by 7 bases, with 9 bases between.

As DNA, the CDR3 is TGCAGTGCTAGGTGGACTAGCGGCTCCTACAATGAGCAGTTCTTC. Its protein is CSARWTSGSYNEQFF. V usage is TRBV20-1 and J usage is TRBJ2-1; 10 positions agree with TRBD2. The CDR3 consists of 15 residues. Germline V CDR1 and CDR2: DFQATT, SNEGSKA (reference sequence). Trimming took 3 bases from V and 0 from J; bases not matched to a gene: 2.

This clonotype came up a few times. V usage is TRBV20-1 and J usage is TRBJ2-2; the match to TRBD1 covers 10 bases. The germline gives CDR1 DFQATT, CDR2 SNEGSKA (reference sequence). The CDR3 length is 15 residues. Losses at the gene ends were 6 bases for V and 3 bases for J; bases not matched to a gene: 7. DNA of the CDR3: TGCAGTGCCCGGGACAGGGGAAAGGACACCGGGGAGCTGTTTTTT. Translation: CSARDRGKDTGELFF.

This clonotype appeared a few times. V usage is TRBV7-2 and J usage is TRBJ2-7; D perhaps matches TRBD1 (6 bases). Trimming pared 3 bases from V and 2 bases from J, leaving 14 bases between. CDR3 size: 15 residues. Germline-derived CDR1 and CDR2 are SGHTA and FQGNSA. CDR3 sequence reads: CASSFSVRGPYEQYF. CDR3 DNA: TGTGCCAGCAGCTTTTCAGTCAGGGGACCCTACGAGCAGTACTTC.

A few counts support this clonotype. This rearrangement joins TRBV9 to TRBJ2-2, with TRBD2 matching 8 bases. V was clipped by 4 bases and J by 4 bases; unmatched bases: 9. This CDR3 is built from 16 residues. Germline CDR1 reads SGDLS; CDR2 reads YYNGEE. The chain's CDR3 is CASSPWTSPRTGELFF. For the CDR3, the DNA is TGTGCCAGCAGCCCCTGGACTAGCCCACGCACCGGGGAGCTGTTTTTT.

This clonotype was found many times. CDR3 protein: CASSPQGTGSGYTF. The CDR3 region has the DNA TGTGCCAGCAGTCCTCAGGGGACAGGGTCAGGCTACACCTTC. V usage is TRBV2 and J usage is TRBJ1-2; the match to TRBD1 covers 9 bases. CDR3 length: 14 residues. V gave up 5 bases and J gave up 8 bases; unmatched junction bases: 9. Per the germline V gene, CDR1 is SNHLY and CDR2 is FYNNEI.

This clonotype was seen many times. The chain employs TRBV27 and TRBJ2-3, with D possibly TRBD2 on 6 matching bases. The germline CDR1 and CDR2 sequences are MNHEY and SMNVEV (reference sequence). The CDR3 extends over 14 amino acids. Trimming left V 8 bases short and J 4 bases short, with 16 bases between. As DNA, the CDR3 is TGTGCCAGCGGGATAACTAGCTGGGCAGATACGCAGTATTTT. It yields the protein CASGITSWADTQYF.

The V and J genes are TRBV7-2 and TRBJ2-5; TRBD1 matches at 8 bases. With V trimmed by 5 bases and J by 1 base, 3 bases remained unmatched. This CDR3 comprises 14 residues. Germline V lookup: CDR1 SGHTA, CDR2 FQGNSA. In nucleotides, the CDR3 is TGTGCCAGCAGCCGACAGGGGATCCAAGAGACCCAGTACTTC. Translated: CASSRQGIQETQYF.

This clonotype was picked up a small number of times. Written as DNA, the CDR3 is TGTGCCAGCATAGCGGACGTGGGGGAGCAGTTCTTC. Protein sequence: CASIADVGEQFF. The chain uses TRBV12-3 or TRBV12-4 and TRBJ2-1, with D tentatively TRBD2 (6 bases). The CDR3 has 12 residues. V was clipped by 7 bases and J by 10 bases, with 14 bases between them.

In this sample, this clonotype turned up a few times. This chain uses TRBV5-6 with TRBJ2-7; D might be TRBD1 (5 bases). CDR3 length: 14 amino acids. The germline V and J ends were trimmed by 1 base and 7 bases, with 15 bases remaining between them. Germline lookup yields CDR1 SGHDT and CDR2 YYEEEE. This CDR3 is CASSLLDSGWEQYF. The CDR3 DNA follows: TGTGCCAGCAGCTTGTTAGACAGTGGATGGGAGCAGTACTTC.

V gene TRBV20-1 combines with J gene TRBJ2-3; the D gene could be TRBD1 or TRBD2 (5 bases each). CDR3 length equals 15 residues. The germline V gene encodes CDR1 DFQATT and CDR2 SNEGSKA (reference sequence). The V end lost 1 base, the J end lost 4 bases, and 15 bases lay between the germline ends. For the CDR3, the DNA is TGCAGTGCTAGAGGCATGGGGGATGGGGCAGATACGCAGTATTTT. It is translated as CSARGMGDGADTQYF.

This clonotype was counted between two and nine times. The genes are TRBV6-5 and TRBJ1-5; a possible D gene is TRBD1 (5 bases). V was cut by 2 bases and J by 5 bases, with 10 bases left in between. Per germline, CDR1 MNHEY and CDR2 SVGAGI. The CDR3 sequence is 14 residues long. The CDR3 protein is CASSYRRGDQPQHF. CDR3 bases: TGTGCCAGCAGTTACCGCCGGGGGGATCAGCCCCAGCATTTT.

In DNA form, the CDR3 reads TGTGCCAGCACCTTAAGTAGGAACACTGAAGCTTTCTTT. Translation: CASTLSRNTEAFF. The chain employs TRBV12-3 or TRBV12-4 and TRBJ1-1; D unresolved. The CDR3 loop spans 13 amino acids. V shed 7 bases and J shed 1 base, with 10 bases lying between them.

The chain joins TRBV5-1 to TRBJ2-2; 10 bases match TRBD2. Trimming took 4 bases from V and 4 from J; bases not matched to a gene: 4. Looked up from germline, CDR1 is SGHRS and CDR2 is YFSETQ. The CDR3 length is 15 residues. The CDR3 reads CASSPGLAVTGELFF. CDR3 DNA: TGCGCCAGCAGCCCCGGACTAGCGGTCACCGGGGAGCTGTTTTTT.

This chain links TRBV5-1 with TRBJ2-5; no firm D call. V was shortened by 0 bases and J by 5 bases, with 11 bases between the two germline ends. The CDR3 runs 14 residues. Germline loops: CDR1 SGHRS, CDR2 YFSETQ. The CDR3 nucleotides are TGCGCCAGCAGCTTGGCCATCGGGTTGGAGACCCAGTACTTC. Protein sequence: CASSLAIGLETQYF.

There are a few counts of this clonotype. The J gene is TRBJ2-2, the V gene TRBV15; D is possibly TRBD1 (5 bases). The CDR3 consists of 17 residues. Trimming left V 4 bases short and J 0 bases short, with 15 bases between. Germline V CDR1 and CDR2: LNHNV, YYDKDF (reference sequence). Here the CDR3 reads CATSTTGSRANTGELFF. The CDR3 region has the DNA TGTGCCACCAGCACAACAGGATCCAGGGCGAACACCGGGGAGCTGTTTTTT.

This chain links TRBV7-2 with TRBJ2-7, with TRBD2 matching 7 bases. The CDR3 covers 16 residues. V lost 7 bases and J lost 0; bases outside the gene matches: 12. Germline CDR1 is SGHTA and CDR2 is FQGNSA. The DNA of the CDR3 is TGTGCCAGCACCCCATGGGCGGGGGATAGCTCCTACGAGCAGTACTTC. This gives the protein CASTPWAGDSSYEQYF. The full variable domain, rest sourced from reference TRBV7-2 and TRBJ2-7, is GAGVSQSPSNKVTEKGKDVELRCDPISGHTALYWYRQSLGQGLEFLIYFQGNSAPDKSGLPSDRFSAERTGGSVSTLTIQRTQQEDSAVYLCASTPWAGDSSYEQYFGPGTRLTVT.

In its sample, this clonotype was seen many times. The chain joins TRBV10-3 to TRBJ2-7, with D possibly being TRBD1 (6 bases). Between the trimmed V and J ends, which lost 8 bases and 5 bases, there was a span of 16 bases. The CDR3 runs 13 residues. Germline V gene data show CDR1 as ENHRY and CDR2 as SYGVKD. CDR3 bases: TGTGCCATCTCCCGTGGGGGCGTCGACGAGCAGTACTTC. This translates into CAISRGGVDEQYF.

This chain joins TRBV20-1 and TRBJ2-3; TRBD1 or TRBD2 may be the D gene (5 bases each). In germline, CDR1 is DFQATT, CDR2 SNEGSKA (reference sequence). The CDR3 has 16 residues. V was shortened by 7 bases and J by 1 base, with 21 bases between the two germline ends. The CDR3 sequence is CSVRRWRQGGTDTQYF. Written as DNA, the CDR3 is TGCAGTGTTCGGCGTTGGAGGCAGGGCGGCACAGATACGCAGTATTTT.

The V gene is TRBV18, the J gene TRBJ1-3; D not resolved. Per germline, CDR1 KGHSH and CDR2 LQKENI. Trimming removed 9 bases from V and 5 bases from J, with 14 bases in between. This CDR3 has 13 residues. CDR3 nucleotide sequence: TGTGCCAGTACGGGTGATAGTCGAAACACCATATATTTT. Translating it yields CASTGDSRNTIYF.